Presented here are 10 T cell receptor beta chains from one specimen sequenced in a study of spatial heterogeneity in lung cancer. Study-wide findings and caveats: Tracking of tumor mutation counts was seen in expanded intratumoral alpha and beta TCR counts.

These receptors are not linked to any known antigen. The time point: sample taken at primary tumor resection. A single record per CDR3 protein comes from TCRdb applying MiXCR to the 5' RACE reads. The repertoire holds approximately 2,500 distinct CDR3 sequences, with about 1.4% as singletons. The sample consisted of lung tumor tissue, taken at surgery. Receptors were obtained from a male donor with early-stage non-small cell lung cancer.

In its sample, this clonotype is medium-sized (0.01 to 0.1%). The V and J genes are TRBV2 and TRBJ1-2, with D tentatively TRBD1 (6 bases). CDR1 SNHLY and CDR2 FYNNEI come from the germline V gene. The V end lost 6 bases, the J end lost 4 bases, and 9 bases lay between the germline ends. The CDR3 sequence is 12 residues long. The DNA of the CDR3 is TGTGCCAGCAGGAGGGGGAGCTATGGCTACACCTTC. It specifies CASRRGSYGYTF.

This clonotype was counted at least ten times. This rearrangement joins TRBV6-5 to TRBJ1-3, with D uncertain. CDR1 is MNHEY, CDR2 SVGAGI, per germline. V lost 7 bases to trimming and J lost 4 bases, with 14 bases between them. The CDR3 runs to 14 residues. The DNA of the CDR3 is TGTGCCAGCACCGGTATGGGGTCGGGAAACACCATATATTTT. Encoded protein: CASTGMGSGNTIYF.

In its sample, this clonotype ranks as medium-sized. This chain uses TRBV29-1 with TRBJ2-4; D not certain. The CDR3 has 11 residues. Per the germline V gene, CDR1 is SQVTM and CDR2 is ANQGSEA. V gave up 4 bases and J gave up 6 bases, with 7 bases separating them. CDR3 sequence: CSVGSSNIQYF. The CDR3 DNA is TGCAGCGTTGGGTCGTCAAACATTCAGTACTTC.

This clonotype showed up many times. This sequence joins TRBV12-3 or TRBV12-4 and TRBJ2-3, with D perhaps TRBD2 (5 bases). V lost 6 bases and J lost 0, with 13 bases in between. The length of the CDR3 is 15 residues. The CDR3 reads CASRPGVTSTDTQYF. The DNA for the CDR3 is TGTGCCAGCAGACCCGGGGTTACTAGCACAGATACGCAGTATTTT.

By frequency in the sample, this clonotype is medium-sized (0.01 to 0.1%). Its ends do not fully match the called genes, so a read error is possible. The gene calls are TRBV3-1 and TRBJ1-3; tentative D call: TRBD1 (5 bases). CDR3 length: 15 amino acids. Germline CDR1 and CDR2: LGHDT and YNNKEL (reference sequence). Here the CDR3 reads CASCQEVGQGNTIYF. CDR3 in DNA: TGTGCCAGCTGCCAAGAGGTCGGACAAGGAAACACCATATATTTT. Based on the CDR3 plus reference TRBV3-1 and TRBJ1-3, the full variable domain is DTAVSQTPKYLVTQMGNDKSIKCEQNLGHDTMYWYKQDSKKFLKIMFSYNNKELIINETVPNRFSPKSPDKAHLNLHINSLELGDSAVYFCASCQEVGQGNTIYFGEGSWLTVV.

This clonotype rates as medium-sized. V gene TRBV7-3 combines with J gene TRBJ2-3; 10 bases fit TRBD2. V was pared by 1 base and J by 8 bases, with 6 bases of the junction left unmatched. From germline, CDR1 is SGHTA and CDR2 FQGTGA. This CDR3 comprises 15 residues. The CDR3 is CASSLSSSGRATQYF. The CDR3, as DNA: TGTGCCAGCAGCTTAAGTTCTAGCGGGAGAGCTACGCAGTATTTT.

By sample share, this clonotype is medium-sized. CDR3 bases: TGTGCCAGCAGCTGGGGCCCGCGGCCAAGTTTTCGAGAGACCCAGTACTTC. It specifies CASSWGPRPSFRETQYF. The chain employs TRBV5-6 and TRBJ2-5, with D possibly being TRBD1 (5 bases). V was cut by 3 bases and J by 4 bases, with 22 bases left in between. The germline gives CDR1 SGHDT, CDR2 YYEEEE. CDR3 size: 17 residues.

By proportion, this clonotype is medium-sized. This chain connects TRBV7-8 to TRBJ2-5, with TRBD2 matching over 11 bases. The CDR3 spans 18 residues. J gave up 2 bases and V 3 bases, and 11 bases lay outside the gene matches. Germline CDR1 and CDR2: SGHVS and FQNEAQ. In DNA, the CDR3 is TGTGCCAGCAGCTTGGTCACTAGCGGGAGAGAACCTCAAGAGACCCAGTACTTC. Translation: CASSLVTSGREPQETQYF.

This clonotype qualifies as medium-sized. CDR3 in amino acids: CASSYRNSNQPQHF. For the CDR3, the DNA is TGTGCCAGTAGTTACCGGAATAGCAATCAGCCCCAGCATTTT. The rearrangement uses TRBV19 and TRBJ1-5; D call uncertain. Germline V gene sequence: CDR1 LNHDA, CDR2 SQIVND (reference sequence). The CDR3 runs 14 residues. V lost 5 bases, J lost 0 bases, and 8 bases lay in between.

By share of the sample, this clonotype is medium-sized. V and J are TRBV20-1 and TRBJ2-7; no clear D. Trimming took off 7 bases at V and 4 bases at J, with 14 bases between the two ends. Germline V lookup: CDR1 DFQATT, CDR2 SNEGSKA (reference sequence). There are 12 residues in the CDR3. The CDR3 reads CSVPRTRYEQYF. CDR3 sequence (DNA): TGCAGTGTACCTAGGACGCGGTACGAGCAGTACTTC.